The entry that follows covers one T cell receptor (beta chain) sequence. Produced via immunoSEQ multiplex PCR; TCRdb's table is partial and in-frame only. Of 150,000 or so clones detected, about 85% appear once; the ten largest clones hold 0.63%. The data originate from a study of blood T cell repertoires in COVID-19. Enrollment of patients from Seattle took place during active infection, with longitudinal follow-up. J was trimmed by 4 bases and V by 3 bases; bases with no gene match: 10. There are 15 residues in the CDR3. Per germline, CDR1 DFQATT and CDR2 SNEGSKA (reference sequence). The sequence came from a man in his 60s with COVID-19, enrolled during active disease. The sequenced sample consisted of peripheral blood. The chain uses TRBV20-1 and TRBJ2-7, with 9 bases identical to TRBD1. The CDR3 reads CSASSRGQGLYEQYF. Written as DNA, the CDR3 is TGCAGTGCTAGTTCCAGGGGACAGGGCTTATACGAGCAGTACTTC.